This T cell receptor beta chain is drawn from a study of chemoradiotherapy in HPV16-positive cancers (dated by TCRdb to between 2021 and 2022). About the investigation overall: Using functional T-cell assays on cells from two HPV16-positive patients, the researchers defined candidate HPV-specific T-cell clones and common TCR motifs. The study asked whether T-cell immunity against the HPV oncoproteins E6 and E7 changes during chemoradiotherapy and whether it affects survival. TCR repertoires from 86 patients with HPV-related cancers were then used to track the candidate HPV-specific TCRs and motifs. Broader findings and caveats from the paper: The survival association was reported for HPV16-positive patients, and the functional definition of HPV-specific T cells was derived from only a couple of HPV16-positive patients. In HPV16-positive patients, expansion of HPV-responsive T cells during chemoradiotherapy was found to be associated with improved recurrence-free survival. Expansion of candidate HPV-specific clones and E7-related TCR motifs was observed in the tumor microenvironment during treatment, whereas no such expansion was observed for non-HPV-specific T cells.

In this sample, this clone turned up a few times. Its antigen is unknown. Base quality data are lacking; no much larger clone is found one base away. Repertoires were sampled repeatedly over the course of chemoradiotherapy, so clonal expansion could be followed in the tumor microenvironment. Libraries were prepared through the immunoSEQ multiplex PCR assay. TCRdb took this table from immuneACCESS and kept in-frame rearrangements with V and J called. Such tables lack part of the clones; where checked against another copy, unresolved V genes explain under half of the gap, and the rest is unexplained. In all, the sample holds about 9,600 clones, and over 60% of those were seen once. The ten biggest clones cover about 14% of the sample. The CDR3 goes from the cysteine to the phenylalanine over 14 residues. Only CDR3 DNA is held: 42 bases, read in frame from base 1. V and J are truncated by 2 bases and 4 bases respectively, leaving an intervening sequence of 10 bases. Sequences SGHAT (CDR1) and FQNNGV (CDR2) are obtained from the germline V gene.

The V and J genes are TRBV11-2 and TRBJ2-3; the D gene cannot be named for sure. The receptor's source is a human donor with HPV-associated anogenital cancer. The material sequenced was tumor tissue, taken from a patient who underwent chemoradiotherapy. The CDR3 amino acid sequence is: CASSLQLPADTQYF. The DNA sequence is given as TGTGCCAGCAGCTTACAGCTCCCGGCAGATACGCAGTATTTT.